The entry below gives a single T cell receptor beta chain sequence along with its context. What it binds is not known. Looked up from germline, CDR1 is SGHDT and CDR2 is YYEEEE. This CDR3 region has 15 residues. V was pared by 4 bases and J by 1 base, with 12 bases between. Some 94,000 TCR templates underwent assay in every sample. Some clones are missing from TCRdb's copy, which holds only in-frame ones; the method was immunoSEQ multiplex PCR. The top ten clones hold 1.5% of a sample with about 87,000 clones, roughly 86% of them seen once. The sample belongs to a study of siplizumab effects on memory and regulatory T cells. Study-wide points: With siplizumab, cumulative frequency of CD4+ memory-derived alloreactive sequences dropped significantly.

V and J are TRBV5-6 and TRBJ1-3; D remains unclear. The sequence was collected from a human donor in good health. What was sequenced was Tregs sorted from blood. The CDR3 coding sequence is TGTGCCAGCAGCCCCGGAGTGGGTTCTGGAAACACCATATATTTT. As protein: CASSPGVGSGNTIYF.